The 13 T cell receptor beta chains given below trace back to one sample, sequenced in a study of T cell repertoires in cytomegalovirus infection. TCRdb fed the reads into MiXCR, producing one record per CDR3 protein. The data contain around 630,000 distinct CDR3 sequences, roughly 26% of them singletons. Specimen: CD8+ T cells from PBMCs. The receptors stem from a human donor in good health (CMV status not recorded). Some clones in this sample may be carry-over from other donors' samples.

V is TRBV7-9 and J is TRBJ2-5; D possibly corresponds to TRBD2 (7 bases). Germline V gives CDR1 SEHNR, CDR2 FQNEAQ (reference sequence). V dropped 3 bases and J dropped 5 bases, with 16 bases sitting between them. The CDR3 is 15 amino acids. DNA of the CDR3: TGTGCCAGCAGCTTGGTCGGGGGGCGCGGGGAGACCCAGTACTTC. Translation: CASSLVGGRGETQYF. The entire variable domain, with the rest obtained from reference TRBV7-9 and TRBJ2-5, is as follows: DTGVSQNPRHKITKRGQNVTFRCDPISEHNRLYWYRQTLGQGPEFLTYFQNEAQLEKSRLLSDRFSAERPKGSFSTLEIQRTEQGDSAMYLCASSLVGGRGETQYFGPGTRLLVL.

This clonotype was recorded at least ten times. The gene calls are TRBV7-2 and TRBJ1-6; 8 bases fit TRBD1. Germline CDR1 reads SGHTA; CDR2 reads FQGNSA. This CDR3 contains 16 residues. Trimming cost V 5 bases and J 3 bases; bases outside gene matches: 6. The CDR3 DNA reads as TGTGCCAGCAGCCAGACAGGGGTCGACTATAATTCACCCCTCCACTTT. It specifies CASSQTGVDYNSPLHF. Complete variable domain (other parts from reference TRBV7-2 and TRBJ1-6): GAGVSQSPSNKVTEKGKDVELRCDPISGHTALYWYRQSLGQGLEFLIYFQGNSAPDKSGLPSDRFSAERTGGSVSTLTIQRTQQEDSAVYLCASSQTGVDYNSPLHFGNGTRLTVT.

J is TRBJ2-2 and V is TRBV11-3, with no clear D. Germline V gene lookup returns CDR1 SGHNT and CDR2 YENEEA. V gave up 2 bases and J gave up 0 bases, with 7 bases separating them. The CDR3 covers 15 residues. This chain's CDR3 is CASSLYSSNTGELFF. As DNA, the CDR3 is TGTGCCAGCAGCTTATATAGTTCGAACACCGGGGAGCTGTTTTTT.

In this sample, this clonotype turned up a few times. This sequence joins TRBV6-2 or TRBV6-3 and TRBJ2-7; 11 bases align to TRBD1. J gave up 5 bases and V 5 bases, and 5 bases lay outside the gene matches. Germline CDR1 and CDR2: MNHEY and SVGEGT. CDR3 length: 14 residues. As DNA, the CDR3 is TGTGCCAGCAGTAGACCGGGACAGGGGGACGAGCAGTACGTC. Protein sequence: CASSRPGQGDEQYV.

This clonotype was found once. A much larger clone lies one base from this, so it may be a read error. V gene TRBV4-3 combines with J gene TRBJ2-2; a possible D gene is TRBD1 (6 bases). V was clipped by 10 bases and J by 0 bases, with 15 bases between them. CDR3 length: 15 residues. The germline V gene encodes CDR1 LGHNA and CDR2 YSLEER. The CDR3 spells CANRAGTPNTGELFF. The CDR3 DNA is TGCGCCAACAGGGCCGGGACACCGAACACCGGGGAGCTGTTTTTT.

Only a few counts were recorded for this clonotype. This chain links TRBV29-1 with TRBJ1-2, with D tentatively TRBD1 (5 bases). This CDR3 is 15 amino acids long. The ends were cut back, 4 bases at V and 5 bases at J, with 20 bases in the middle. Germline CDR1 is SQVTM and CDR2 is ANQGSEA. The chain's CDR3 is CSVAQGKGARYGYTF. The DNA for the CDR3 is TGCAGCGTTGCCCAGGGAAAGGGAGCGAGATATGGCTACACCTTC.

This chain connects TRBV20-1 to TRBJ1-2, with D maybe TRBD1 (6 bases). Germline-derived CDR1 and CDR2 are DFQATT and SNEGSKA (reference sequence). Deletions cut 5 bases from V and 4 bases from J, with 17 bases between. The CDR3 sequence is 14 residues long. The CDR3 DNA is TGCAGTGCTTCGGGACACCTGGGGGCCTATGGCTACACCTTC. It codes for CSASGHLGAYGYTF.

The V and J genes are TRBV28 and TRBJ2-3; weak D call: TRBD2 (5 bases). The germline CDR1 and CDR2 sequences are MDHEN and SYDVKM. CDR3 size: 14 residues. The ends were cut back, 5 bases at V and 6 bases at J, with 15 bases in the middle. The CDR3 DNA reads TGTGCCAGCAGTCCATACTGGACTCTGGATACGCAGTATTTT. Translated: CASSPYWTLDTQYF.

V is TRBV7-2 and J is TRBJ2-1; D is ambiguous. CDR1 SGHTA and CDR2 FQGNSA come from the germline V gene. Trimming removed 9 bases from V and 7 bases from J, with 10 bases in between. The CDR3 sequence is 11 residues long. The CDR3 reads CASTDDNEQFF. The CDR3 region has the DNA TGTGCCAGTACCGATGATAATGAGCAGTTCTTC.

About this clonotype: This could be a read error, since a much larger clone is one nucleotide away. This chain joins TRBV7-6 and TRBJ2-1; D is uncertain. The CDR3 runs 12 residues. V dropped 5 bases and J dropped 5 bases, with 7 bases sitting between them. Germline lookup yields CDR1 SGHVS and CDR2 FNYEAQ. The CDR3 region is CASSPCNNEQFF. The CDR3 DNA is TGTGCCAGCAGCCCCTGTAACAATGAGCAGTTCTTC.

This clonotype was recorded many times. CDR3 nucleotides: TGTGCTAGTGGTTTGGTACGCGGCACGGATGCTTTCTTT. Protein sequence: CASGLVRGTDAFF. V is TRBV12-5 and J is TRBJ1-1; no definite D call. Deletions cut 0 bases from V and 11 bases from J, with 13 bases between. There are 13 residues in the CDR3. In germline, CDR1 is LGHNT, CDR2 FRNRAP.

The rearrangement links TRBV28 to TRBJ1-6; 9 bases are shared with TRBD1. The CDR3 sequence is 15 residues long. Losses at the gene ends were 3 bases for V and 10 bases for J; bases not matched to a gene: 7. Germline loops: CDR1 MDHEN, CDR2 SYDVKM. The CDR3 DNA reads TGTGCCAGCAGTTTGCGGGACAGGGATTTCTCACCCCTCCACTTT. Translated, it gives CASSLRDRDFSPLHF.

This CDR3 is CASSVRQGRNTGELFF. Here the CDR3 DNA reads TGCGCCAGCAGCGTTCGACAGGGAAGGAACACCGGGGAGCTGTTTTTT. The rearrangement uses TRBV4-1 and TRBJ2-2; 7 nucleotides align to TRBD1. The CDR3 has 16 amino acids. Germline lookup yields CDR1 MGHRA and CDR2 YSYEKL. Germline trimming cut 5 bases from V and 1 base from J; bases unmatched to any gene: 7.